The present TCR beta chain was sequenced within a study of post-analysis software for immune sequencing data. Trimming stripped 4 bases from V and 7 bases from J, with 17 bases between. Germline CDR1 MNHNS, CDR2 SASEGT. CDR3 length: 14 amino acids. Included in the TCR beta cDNA libraries were unique molecular identifiers. TCRdb reprocessed the PCR reads via MiXCR and lists one record per CDR3 protein. The sample lists more than 450,000 distinct CDR3 sequences, roughly 47% occurring once. Study results and limitations: With TRBV5-6, TRBV5-1 and TRBV20-1 included, about 5 TRBV segments were more frequent in patients than in controls.

As concerns this clonotype: What it recognizes is unknown.

The source is a girl between 5 and 17 years old with multiple sclerosis. Sequencing used blood. The chain employs TRBV6-1 and TRBJ2-7; a weak D match, TRBD2 (5 bases). CDR3 region: CASSAGEIGLEQYF. CDR3 bases: TGTGCCAGCAGTGCTGGGGAGATCGGGTTAGAGCAGTACTTC.